The 17 T cell receptor beta chains in this list originate from one sample, sequenced in a study of blood T cell repertoires in COVID-19. The method was immunoSEQ multiplex PCR; TCRdb's version includes in-frame clones alone and lacks a portion of them. In the table there are 130,000 to 150,000 clones, roughly 85% of which are singletons. The sequencing sample was made of peripheral blood. These receptor sequences come from a woman aged 55-70 years with COVID-19, enrolled during active disease.

This clone has a single count. J is TRBJ2-4 and V is TRBV19; no clear D gene. In germline, CDR1 is LNHDA, CDR2 SQIVND (reference sequence). The CDR3 sequence is 17 residues long. Trimming stripped 4 bases from V and 0 bases from J, with 16 bases between. CDR3 sequence reads: CASSKTGASLAKNIQYF. CDR3 sequence (DNA): TGTGCCAGTAGTAAGACTGGCGCCAGTTTAGCCAAAAACATTCAGTACTTC.

The V gene is TRBV6-2 or TRBV6-3, the J gene TRBJ2-7; 10 nucleotides align to TRBD2. Germline values: CDR1 MNHEY, CDR2 SVGEGT. The CDR3 contains 15 residues. The V gene end was trimmed by 6 bases and the J gene end by 0 bases; junction bases not matched to a gene: 5. The CDR3 nucleotides are TGTGCCAGCAGCCCGCTAGCGGGGGACTCCTACGAGCAGTACTTC. Translation gives CASSPLAGDSYEQYF.

The rearrangement uses TRBV5-1 and TRBJ1-2, with D hard to call. The CDR3 extends over 14 amino acids. Germline-derived CDR1 and CDR2 are SGHRS and YFSETQ. V was clipped by 0 bases and J by 5 bases, with 11 bases between them. The chain's CDR3 is CASSLVLGDYGYTF. The CDR3, as DNA: TGCGCCAGCAGCTTGGTTCTGGGAGATTATGGCTACACCTTC.

The table lists this clone with a few counts. The chain recombines TRBV6-5 with TRBJ1-1; unclear D gene. Trimming took 8 bases from V and 5 from J, leaving 15 bases between them. Looked up from germline, CDR1 is MNHEY and CDR2 is SVGAGI. This CDR3 region has 13 residues. DNA for the CDR3: TGTGCCAGCCTCTCTCCGGGGAGTACTGAAGCTTTCTTT. Translation gives CASLSPGSTEAFF.

The V and J genes are TRBV5-1 and TRBJ2-7; 8 bases agree with TRBD1. Germline V gene sequence: CDR1 SGHRS, CDR2 YFSETQ. V was pared by 0 bases and J by 6 bases, with 8 bases of the junction left unmatched. The CDR3 sequence is 15 residues long. CDR3 amino acids: CASSLGSGQVTEQYF. The CDR3 DNA reads TGCGCCAGCAGCTTGGGGTCGGGACAGGTCACCGAGCAGTACTTC.

The chain is built from TRBV4-1 and TRBJ2-1; D not resolved. The CDR3 spans 13 residues. V gave up 0 bases and J gave up 5 bases, with 5 bases separating them. In germline, CDR1 is MGHRA, CDR2 YSYEKL. CDR3 nucleotides: TGCGCCAGCAGCCAAGAGACAAACAATGAGCAGTTCTTC. Protein: CASSQETNNEQFF.

The chain is built from TRBV4-2 and TRBJ2-7; 7 positions match TRBD1. V lost 6 bases and J lost 2; bases outside the gene matches: 7. The CDR3 has 14 residues. Germline V CDR1 and CDR2: LGHNA, YNFKEQ. CDR3 sequence (DNA): TGTGCCAGCAGGCAGACAGGGTACCCCTACGAGCAGTACTTC. Protein sequence: CASRQTGYPYEQYF.

This clone was seen just once. V is TRBV9 and J is TRBJ2-1; possible D gene TRBD2, 5 bases. CDR1 SGDLS and CDR2 YYNGEE come from the germline V gene. The CDR3 contains 17 residues. V was cut by 3 bases and J by 0 bases, with 16 bases left in between. The CDR3 nucleotides are TGTGCCAGCAGCGGCAACCTCATGGGGAGCTCCTACAATGAGCAGTTCTTC. Translation: CASSGNLMGSSYNEQFF.

This sequence joins TRBV9 and TRBJ2-4; tentative D call: TRBD2 (6 bases). Germline lookup yields CDR1 SGDLS and CDR2 YYNGEE. This CDR3 region has 16 residues. V lost 0 bases to trimming and J lost 8 bases, with 18 bases between them. CDR3: CASSVAGTPGLDIQYF. Here the CDR3 DNA reads TGTGCCAGCAGCGTAGCTGGGACTCCCGGGTTAGACATTCAGTACTTC.

This chain links TRBV28 with TRBJ2-5; perhaps TRBD2 as D (6 bases). CDR3 size: 15 residues. Trimming cost V 3 bases and J 0 bases, with 11 bases left between them. The germline gives CDR1 MDHEN, CDR2 SYDVKM. CDR3 nucleotides: TGTGCCAGCAGTTTGGGGGGAGCGTACCAAGAGACCCAGTACTTC. Translation: CASSLGGAYQETQYF.

The chain links TRBV7-9 to TRBJ1-3, with D perhaps matching TRBD1 (6 bases). V lost 7 bases to trimming and J lost 0 bases, with 16 bases between them. CDR1 and CDR2 (germline): SEHNR, FQNEAQ (reference sequence). CDR3 length equals 16 residues. CDR3 DNA: TGTGCCAGCACCAACAGGGAATCGGACTCTGGAAACACCATATATTTT. Translation: CASTNRESDSGNTIYF.

This chain links TRBV10-3 with TRBJ2-7; TRBD2 matches at 12 bases. CDR1 ENHRY and CDR2 SYGVKD come from the germline V gene. There are 19 residues in the CDR3. Losses at the gene ends were 4 bases for V and 3 bases for J; bases not matched to a gene: 16. The CDR3 DNA follows: TGTGCCATCAGTGGGGGCGGAGAGACTAGCGGGGGAGGACACTACGAGCAGTACTTC. Amino acid sequence: CAISGGGETSGGGHYEQYF.

V is TRBV5-1 and J is TRBJ2-5; D call uncertain. The ends were cut back, 4 bases at V and 2 bases at J, with 12 bases in the middle. Germline loops: CDR1 SGHRS, CDR2 YFSETQ. The CDR3 runs 14 residues. DNA for the CDR3: TGCGCCAGCAGCCGATCCGACACGCAAGAGACCCAGTACTTC. Its translation: CASSRSDTQETQYF.

This CDR3 reads CASSLKAGGYNEQFF. CDR3 nucleotides: TGTGCCAGCAGTTTGAAGGCGGGGGGATACAATGAGCAGTTCTTC. The chain links TRBV28 to TRBJ2-1; 8 positions agree with TRBD2. V was pared by 3 bases and J by 4 bases, with 5 bases of the junction left unmatched. From germline, CDR1 is MDHEN and CDR2 SYDVKM. CDR3 length: 15 residues.

The rearrangement uses TRBV6-2 or TRBV6-3 and TRBJ2-7, with D tentatively TRBD2 (6 bases). Looked up from germline, CDR1 is MNHEY and CDR2 is SVGEGT. The CDR3 totals 16 residues. V was shortened by 2 bases and J by 2 bases, with 16 bases between the two germline ends. The CDR3: CASSYMTGTGAYEQYF. CDR3 nucleotide sequence: TGTGCCAGCAGTTACATGACCGGGACGGGAGCCTACGAGCAGTACTTC.

The V gene is TRBV13, the J gene TRBJ1-4; 8 bases align to TRBD1. V lost 6 bases to trimming and J lost 6 bases; unmatched junction nucleotides: 6. The V gene's germline CDR1 is PRHDT and CDR2 FYEKMQ (reference sequence). There are 14 residues in the CDR3. Written as DNA, the CDR3 is TGTGCCAGCAGTGTAGACAGGGGATATGAAAAACTGTTTTTT. Its translation is CASSVDRGYEKLFF.

This clone was seen a handful of times. J is TRBJ2-7 and V is TRBV27, with 8 bases aligning to TRBD2. This CDR3 has 14 amino acids. Germline CDR1 and CDR2: MNHEY and SMNVEV (reference sequence). V trimming: 5 bases; J trimming: 5 bases; junction bases outside the gene matches: 8. The CDR3 loop reads CASSPRPAGDEQYF. Written as DNA, the CDR3 is TGTGCCAGCAGTCCCCGCCCAGCGGGGGACGAGCAGTACTTC.